This is a list of T cell receptor beta chains from one sample in a study of T cell repertoires in cytomegalovirus infection. A single record per CDR3 protein comes from TCRdb applying MiXCR to the reads. The data contain about 180,000 distinct CDR3 sequences, approximately 18% of them singletons. Sequenced: CD8+ T cells from PBMCs. The receptors derive from a human donor in good health (CMV status not recorded). Some clones in this sample may be carry-over from other donors' samples. Each CDR3 is given with its conserved first and last residue. A D gene is named only where the DNA matches it firmly.

>.|TRBV11-1
CASSLFIRDTMYNEQFF
>TRBD1|TRBV20-1
CSILLDRGPEAFF
>.|TRBV7-7
CASSPFVVSGGLADTQYF
>TRBD2|TRBV6-6
CASSYLLAGARNTGELFF
>TRBD2|TRBV23-1
CASSQSTGLAGLDEQFF
>.|TRBV6-5
CASSYRDRANVLTF
>.|TRBV11-2
CASSWGAGEQFF
>.|TRBV28
CASTEGPVVNTEAFF
>.|TRBV5-5
CASNLRGFNEQFF
>.|TRBV6-1
CASSRVSGADTQYF
>.|TRBV4-1
CASSRRSGETGELFF
>TRBD1|TRBV2
CASSEGTALAKNIQYF
>.|TRBV20-1
CSGATDRASEPQHF
>TRBD1|TRBV19
CASRAGQGSYEQYF
>.|TRBV20-1
CSASKPGRYTEAFF
>.|TRBV7-6
CASSHVLWDPSYEQYF
>.|TRBV4-1
CASSQVQGYEQYF
>.|TRBV27
CASSLYPGTSQETQYF
>TRBD1|TRBV6-2/TRBV6-3
CASISTGDTEAFF
>.|TRBV4-3
CASSQDKGTAFRYEQYF
>.|TRBV4-3
CASSLGVGRTSSYNSPLHF
>.|TRBV28
CASSLANGNTIYF
>TRBD1|TRBV13
CASSPWGEGADYEQYF
>.|TRBV7-6
CASSLDIERQGETQYF
>.|TRBV7-2
CASSLSRRAAGETQYF
>TRBD2|TRBV2
CASDSGAGGRHQINEQFF
>.|TRBV15
CATSRDGLEQFF
>.|TRBV6-2/TRBV6-3
CASSYSSFYNEQFF
>TRBD1|TRBV7-9
CASSWTGAGRNEQFF
>.|TRBV6-1
CASSEGPGDLDTQYF
>.|TRBV29-1
CSVDPGAAGYTF
>TRBD1|TRBV7-6
CASLGQGAAGVYEQYF
>.|TRBV6-2/TRBV6-3
CASSYLPPHSNTEAFF
>.|TRBV12-3/TRBV12-4
CASTPTGPHEQYF
>TRBD2|TRBV24-1
CATSDPTSGPSRRADTQYF
>.|TRBV7-8
CASSAENTGELFF
>.|TRBV10-3
CAISRQDLPYEQYF
>.|TRBV9
CASSDRLVEDTQYF
>.|TRBV9
CASSLGPNSNQPQHF
>.|TRBV7-9
CASSLAQGENTEAFF
>TRBD2|TRBV7-2
CASISLAGGPIHEQFF
>TRBD1|TRBV12-3/TRBV12-4
CASSLGTGGQPQHF
>.|TRBV7-2
CASPGEGTQYF
>TRBD2|TRBV7-2
CASSQGLAGASGTQYF
>.|TRBV7-9
CASSLNEGNNSPLHF
>.|TRBV12-3/TRBV12-4
CASSLGTEKLFF
>.|TRBV10-3
CAISGTDLNYGYTF
>.|TRBV6-2/TRBV6-3
CASSYGLGIAYEQYF
>.|TRBV28
CASSFRQESSYEQYF
>.|TRBV6-2/TRBV6-3
CASSYSLNRNTEAFF
>.|TRBV6-5
CATQRQEGTGELFF
>TRBD2|TRBV4-2
CASSPLAGLAGGEQFF
>.|TRBV6-6
CASSPRGRVTDNEQFF
>.|TRBV7-2
CASSLSFREQYF
>.|TRBV7-9
CASSPPMIAKNIQYF
>.|TRBV9
CASSATGGKNTEAFF
>TRBD1|TRBV7-2
CASTATGANYGYTF
>TRBD2|TRBV7-2
CASSLSSGGYSYNEQFF